These 10 T cell receptor beta chains share one sample of origin, sequenced in a study of CD8 T cells in ankylosing spondylitis. Each CDR3 protein gets one entry after TCRdb re-called the 5' RACE reads with MiXCR. Among about 340,000 distinct CDR3 sequences listed, 14% to 15% were seen once. The sequenced sample was blood, either unsorted or a sorted T cell fraction (not recorded which). The receptors come from a male donor with ankylosing spondylitis or in good health (not recorded which).

The V call is TRBV6-1, the J call TRBJ2-1, with 7 bases aligning to TRBD1. The CDR3 length is 15 residues. CDR1 is MNHNS and CDR2 is SASEGT in the germline V gene. V shed 7 bases, J shed 2 bases, and the junction held 8 bases outside the gene matches. DNA of the CDR3: TGTGCCAGCAACAGACGACAGGGCCCCTACAATGAGCAGTTCTTC. Amino acids: CASNRRQGPYNEQFF.

This clonotype was counted between two and nine times. This chain connects TRBV7-2 to TRBJ1-1; D unresolved. This CDR3 is built from 12 residues. Germline values: CDR1 SGHTA, CDR2 FQGNSA. The germline V and J ends were trimmed by 2 bases and 5 bases, with 6 bases remaining between them. CDR3 nucleotide sequence: TGTGCCAGCAGCTTAAGGACTACTGAAGCTTTCTTT. It codes for CASSLRTTEAFF.

Turning to this clonotype: The junction departs from germline at one end; a sequencing error may be responsible. The J gene is TRBJ1-1, the V gene TRBV10-2, with 7 bases aligning to TRBD1. The germline CDR1 and CDR2 sequences are WSHSY and SAAADI. The CDR3 totals 13 residues. The CDR3 DNA reads as TGCGCCAGCAGTCCGCAGGGGGGGACTGGAGCTTTCTTT. Residues: CASSPQGGTGAFF.

The chain links TRBV5-5 to TRBJ2-5, with 7 bases lining up with TRBD1. Germline V gene sequence: CDR1 SGHKS, CDR2 YYEKEE (reference sequence). Trimming at V came to 4 bases and at J to 2 bases, leaving 5 bases not matched to a gene. The CDR3 runs to 14 residues. The CDR3 protein is CASSVRTGQETQYF. In nucleotides, the CDR3 is TGTGCCAGCAGCGTTCGGACAGGTCAAGAGACCCAGTACTTC.

The table lists this clonotype with a few counts. The rearrangement uses TRBV4-2 and TRBJ1-1, with TRBD1 as a possible D gene (5 bases). The CDR3 sequence is 15 residues long. With 4 bases removed from V and 2 bases from J, the gap between germline ends came to 14 bases. In germline, CDR1 is LGHNA, CDR2 YNFKEQ. The CDR3 loop is CASSPSLGVNTEAFF. The CDR3 DNA follows: TGTGCCAGCAGCCCCTCGTTGGGGGTTAACACTGAAGCTTTCTTT.

The chain has TRBV29-1 and TRBJ2-1; the match to TRBD2 covers 7 bases. This CDR3 is 11 amino acids long. Germline V gene sequence: CDR1 SQVTM, CDR2 ANQGSEA. Trimming cost V 7 bases and J 10 bases; bases outside gene matches: 7. DNA for the CDR3: TGCAGCGCTAGACTAGCCGGGGAGCAGTTCTTC. Its translation is CSARLAGEQFF.

The sample holds many counts of this clonotype. The rearrangement uses TRBV10-1 and TRBJ2-3, with no clear D. The CDR3 sequence is 13 residues long. Trimming took 5 bases from V and 0 from J, leaving 6 bases between them. CDR1 and CDR2 (germline): WNHNN, SYGVQD (reference sequence). Written as DNA, the CDR3 is TGCGCCAGCAGTTCGGACAGCACAGATACGCAGTATTTT. It encodes CASSSDSTDTQYF.

The chain joins TRBV30 to TRBJ2-1; 9 nucleotides agree with TRBD2. This CDR3 is 15 amino acids long. Germline V gene data show CDR1 as GTSNPN and CDR2 as SVGIG (reference sequence). Unmatched junction bases numbered 10, after V lost 3 bases and J lost 7 bases. The DNA of the CDR3 is TGTGCCTGGAGGAAAGCGGGAGGATCGAAAAATGAGCAGTTCTTC. As protein: CAWRKAGGSKNEQFF.

This clonotype was counted between two and nine times. The chain couples TRBV18 to TRBJ2-1, with 8 bases fitting TRBD2. The CDR3 loop spans 12 amino acids. The germline CDR1 and CDR2 sequences are KGHSH and LQKENI. The J segment lost 10 bases and the V segment lost 8 bases, leaving 7 bases of the junction unmatched. CDR3 residues: CASGRVAGEQFF. In DNA, the CDR3 is TGTGCCAGCGGCAGGGTAGCGGGAGAGCAGTTCTTC.

This rearrangement joins TRBV30 to TRBJ1-2; possible D gene TRBD1, 5 bases. The CDR3 spans 13 residues. V was shortened by 4 bases and J by 2 bases, with 11 bases between the two germline ends. Germline CDR1 GTSNPN, CDR2 SVGIG (reference sequence). In DNA, the CDR3 is TGTGCCTGGAACCAGGGAGGGAACTATGGCTACACCTTC. Translated, it gives CAWNQGGNYGYTF.